One sample yielded the 21 T cell receptor beta chains listed below, sequenced in a study of cytomegalovirus exposure and HLA in healthy donors. PCR involved 60 Vbeta and 13 Jbeta primers. Method: immunoSEQ multiplex PCR; TCRdb's copy keeps in-frame clones and lacks some. The sample lists approximately 120,000 clones, over 70% occurring once. Sequencing was done on a sample of PBMCs. The receptors shown here come from a woman between 50 and 59 years old in good health and CMV-seronegative.

The chain joins TRBV9 to TRBJ1-1; 7 nucleotides align to TRBD1. CDR1 SGDLS and CDR2 YYNGEE come from the germline V gene. The CDR3 loop spans 15 amino acids. After removal of 3 bases from V and 1 base from J, the junction contained 6 bases not matched to a gene. The CDR3 is CASSADRAENTEAFF. The CDR3 DNA reads as TGTGCCAGCAGCGCTGACAGGGCGGAGAACACTGAAGCTTTCTTT.

The gene calls are TRBV9 and TRBJ2-1; tentative D call: TRBD2 (6 bases). The germline gives CDR1 SGDLS, CDR2 YYNGEE. The V end was cut by 0 bases, the J end by 4 bases, with 14 bases between. CDR3 size: 16 residues. The CDR3 sequence is CASSVGWASEYNEQFF. CDR3 DNA: TGTGCCAGCAGCGTAGGCTGGGCTAGCGAATACAATGAGCAGTTCTTC.

The chain recombines TRBV9 with TRBJ2-1; 14 bases align to TRBD2. From germline, CDR1 is SGDLS and CDR2 YYNGEE. The CDR3 contains 17 residues. The ends lost 4 bases at V and 9 bases at J; junction bases unmatched: 12. CDR3 sequence reads: CASSPLGTSGSLGEQFF. The CDR3 coding sequence is TGTGCCAGCAGCCCCCTCGGGACTAGCGGGAGTCTGGGTGAGCAGTTCTTC. Drawing the rest from reference TRBV9 and TRBJ2-1, the complete variable domain is DSGVTQTPKHLITATGQRVTLRCSPRSGDLSVYWYQQSLDQGLQFLIQYYNGEERAKGNILERFSAQQFPDLHSELNLSSLELGDSALYFCASSPLGTSGSLGEQFFGPGTRLTVL.

The rearrangement joins TRBV28 to TRBJ2-1, with D tentatively TRBD2 (5 bases). Germline assignment: CDR1 MDHEN and CDR2 SYDVKM. The CDR3 totals 15 residues. V shed 3 bases and J shed 2 bases, with 11 bases lying between them. In DNA form, the CDR3 reads TGTGCCAGCAGTTTTTGGGAGAGGACCTACAATGAGCAGTTCTTC. This translates into CASSFWERTYNEQFF.

CDR3 residues: CASSSGTSGSYFYEQYF. In nucleotides, the CDR3 is TGTGCCAGCAGTTCGGGGACTAGCGGGAGCTATTTCTACGAGCAGTACTTC. V usage is TRBV28 and J usage is TRBJ2-7; 14 bases map to TRBD2. CDR1 is MDHEN, CDR2 SYDVKM, per germline. Unmatched junction bases numbered 8, after V lost 4 bases and J lost 3 bases. This CDR3 is 17 amino acids long.

The CDR3 loop reads CASSLRREDNEQFF. CDR3 nucleotide sequence: TGTGCCAGCAGCTTGCGTCGGGAGGACAATGAGCAGTTCTTC. This rearrangement joins TRBV7-8 to TRBJ2-1, with 7 bases matching TRBD2. There are 14 residues in the CDR3. The V and J ends lost 3 bases and 5 bases, in that order; junction bases with no gene match: 4. Germline CDR1 and CDR2: SGHVS and FQNEAQ.

This chain connects TRBV5-6 to TRBJ2-7; TRBD2 agrees at 9 bases. Germline-derived CDR1 and CDR2 are SGHDT and YYEEEE. The ends lost 4 bases at V and 3 bases at J; junction bases unmatched: 5. The CDR3 has 14 residues. CDR3 DNA sequence: TGTGCCAGCAGCGTTAGCGGGAGAGACTACGAGCAGTACTTC. It encodes CASSVSGRDYEQYF.

This clone was detected once. The chain combines TRBV4-1 with TRBJ2-1; 8 bases fit TRBD1. The CDR3 loop spans 17 amino acids. V was clipped by 3 bases and J by 0 bases; unmatched bases: 7. Germline assignment: CDR1 MGHRA and CDR2 YSYEKL. The CDR3 DNA follows: TGCGCCAGCAGCCAGGCCGGGACAGGAAGCTCCTACAATGAGCAGTTCTTC. Its protein is CASSQAGTGSSYNEQFF.

The V gene is TRBV4-1, the J gene TRBJ2-1, with TRBD1 identical over 7 bases. J was trimmed by 6 bases and V by 0 bases; bases with no gene match: 5. Germline lookup yields CDR1 MGHRA and CDR2 YSYEKL. This CDR3 has 15 amino acids. CDR3 sequence reads: CASSQEQGPANEQFF. DNA for the CDR3: TGCGCCAGCAGCCAAGAACAGGGGCCGGCCAATGAGCAGTTCTTC.

Remarks on this clone: A junction boundary mismatches the germline segment, possibly from a read error. The chain carries TRBV7-9 and TRBJ2-6, with D possibly TRBD1 on 6 matching bases. Germline loops: CDR1 SEHNR, CDR2 FQNEAQ (reference sequence). CDR3 size: 17 residues. The CDR3 is CSSSRTGGTSGANVLTF. For the CDR3, the DNA is TGTTCCAGCAGCCGAACTGGTGGGACATCTGGGGCCAACGTCCTGACTTTC.

The genes are TRBV7-2 and TRBJ2-2; 10 positions agree with TRBD2. J gave up 8 bases and V 6 bases, and 12 bases lay outside the gene matches. Germline V gives CDR1 SGHTA, CDR2 FQGNSA. This CDR3 is 16 amino acids long. The CDR3 sequence is CASRPSGRGGTGELFF. As DNA, the CDR3 is TGTGCCAGCAGACCAAGCGGGAGGGGGGGAACAGGGGAGCTGTTTTTT.

The chain uses TRBV6-1 and TRBJ2-3, with TRBD2 as a possible D gene (6 bases). Trimming took off 4 bases at V and 0 bases at J, with 11 bases between the two ends. Germline CDR1 and CDR2: MNHNS and SASEGT. The CDR3 extends over 15 amino acids. The CDR3 region is CASSGLAISTDTQYF. The DNA of the CDR3 is TGTGCCAGCAGTGGTCTAGCGATTAGCACAGATACGCAGTATTTT.

There are a few counts of this clone. This chain links TRBV9 with TRBJ1-3; a weak D match, TRBD1 (6 bases). Trimming cost V 3 bases and J 4 bases, with 14 bases left between them. Germline assignment: CDR1 SGDLS and CDR2 YYNGEE. This CDR3 region has 15 residues. In DNA form, the CDR3 reads TGTGCCAGCAGCGAGAGGGGGAGCGCGGGAAACACCATATATTTT. Protein product: CASSERGSAGNTIYF.

DNA for the CDR3: TGTGCCATCAGTGCTGGGGAGGGGAACTATGGCTACACCTTC. As protein: CAISAGEGNYGYTF. The chain is built from TRBV10-3 and TRBJ1-2, with D maybe TRBD1 (5 bases). V lost 4 bases to trimming and J lost 2 bases, with 11 bases between them. The CDR3 loop spans 14 amino acids. Germline V gives CDR1 ENHRY, CDR2 SYGVKD.

The chain employs TRBV5-4 and TRBJ1-2, with TRBD1 identical over 9 bases. Germline CDR1 reads SGHNT; CDR2 reads YYREEE (reference sequence). After removal of 6 bases from V and 6 bases from J, the junction contained 9 bases not matched to a gene. The CDR3 is made up of 14 amino acids. CDR3 in amino acids: CASNLDRGNHGYTF. CDR3 bases: TGTGCCAGCAATTTGGACAGGGGAAATCATGGCTACACCTTC.

The V gene is TRBV7-2, the J gene TRBJ2-3, with 12 bases lining up with TRBD2. The CDR3 is 17 amino acids. Germline trimming cut 5 bases from V and 4 bases from J; bases unmatched to any gene: 10. Germline V gene lookup returns CDR1 SGHTA and CDR2 FQGNSA. The CDR3 is CASSRAPSGRVADTQYF. The CDR3 DNA reads TGTGCCAGCAGCCGAGCCCCTAGCGGGAGGGTTGCAGATACGCAGTATTTT.

The chain recombines TRBV7-9 with TRBJ2-1, with 11 bases lining up with TRBD2. CDR1 SEHNR and CDR2 FQNEAQ come from the germline V gene (reference sequence). CDR3 size: 18 residues. V lost 3 bases, J lost 8 bases, and 15 bases stayed unmatched. The CDR3 protein is CASSFPITTSGMGDEQFF. CDR3 DNA sequence: TGTGCCAGCAGCTTCCCAATCACGACTAGCGGGATGGGAGATGAGCAGTTCTTC.

The chain is built from TRBV19 and TRBJ2-7; 9 bases are a match to TRBD2. Per germline, CDR1 LNHDA and CDR2 SQIVND (reference sequence). The CDR3 runs 14 residues. After removal of 5 bases from V and 7 bases from J, the junction contained 9 bases not matched to a gene. CDR3 sequence reads: CASSGAGGPFEQYF. CDR3 coding DNA: TGTGCCAGTAGTGGCGCGGGAGGGCCGTTTGAGCAGTACTTC.

The rearrangement links TRBV5-4 to TRBJ1-2; tentatively, D is TRBD1 (5 bases). V dropped 0 bases and J dropped 4 bases, with 7 bases sitting between them. The CDR3 has 13 amino acids. Per the germline V gene, CDR1 is SGHNT and CDR2 is YYREEE (reference sequence). The DNA of the CDR3 is TGTGCCAGCAGCTTGGGGGGGGGCTATGGCTACACCTTC. Protein product: CASSLGGGYGYTF.

The rearrangement joins TRBV13 to TRBJ2-7; 7 nucleotides line up with TRBD1. CDR3 length equals 14 residues. V was clipped by 5 bases and J by 4 bases; unmatched bases: 8. CDR1 and CDR2 from the germline V gene are PRHDT and FYEKMQ (reference sequence). The DNA of the CDR3 is TGTGCCAGCAGCCACCGGACAGGAGGATACGAGCAGTACTTC. Protein product: CASSHRTGGYEQYF. The full variable domain, in which reference TRBV13 and TRBJ2-7 provide the parts outside the CDR3, is AAGVIQSPRHLIKEKRETATLKCYPIPRHDTVYWYQQGPGQDPQFLISFYEKMQSDKGSIPDRFSAQQFSDYHSELNMSSLELGDSALYFCASSHRTGGYEQYFGPGTRLTVT.

The chain carries TRBV10-3 and TRBJ2-3; possible D gene TRBD2, 5 bases. This CDR3 region has 13 residues. Germline V gene data show CDR1 as ENHRY and CDR2 as SYGVKD. V lost 7 bases to trimming and J lost 3 bases, with 11 bases between them. CDR3 residues: CAIKGVGTDTQYF. In DNA form, the CDR3 reads TGTGCCATCAAGGGAGTAGGGACAGATACGCAGTATTTT.